Sequencing of this T cell receptor (beta chain) was carried out in a study of human T cells and chemical hapten exposure (dated by TCRdb to the early 2020s). Background on the whole study: For sensitization, 2% DPC in acetone was applied to a roughly 2 cm by roughly 2 cm area of upper inner arm skin. Throughout the approximately 22-week study period, patients were also given weekly therapeutic DPC doses on the scalp. Patch testing was done on the upper back using Finn chambers containing 0.01% DPC, and results were scored after 6 days according to International Contact Dermatitis Research Group standards. Alopecia areata with under or over 50% scalp involvement, alopecia totalis and alopecia universalis were represented in the patient cohort, which was mostly female. Libraries were pooled for sequencing, and variation in per-sample TCR yields was attributed mainly to small differences in library volumes within the pool. This study followed changes in the peripheral blood TCR repertoire in vivo during primary and secondary sensitization of alopecia patients to the hapten diphenylcyclopropenone (DPC). Blood samples were taken from patients before sensitization (week 0) and then at 2, 6 and about 24 weeks after DPC sensitization. Twenty-nine alopecia patients provided blood for TCR sequencing at one to four time points (pre-sensitization, 2, 6 and 24 weeks).

This clonotype showed up just a few times. Its antigen is not yet known. Qualities for individual bases were not recorded, and no much larger clone is one base off. The research as a whole found: Compared with pre-sensitization or healthy control sets, expanded TCRs formed significantly more large CDR3 similarity clusters, which is consistent with antigen-driven responses. After repeated subsampling, changes were observed in the strength of the expansion versus patch-test correlation and in the threshold at which the correlation became significant. Patch test score was positively correlated with the number of PT1 expanded TCRs, with significance at thresholds 8, 16 and 32 but not at 4. Because all patients had alopecia, a presumed autoimmune disease, the immune response of the patients might differ from that of healthy individuals. DPC sensitization did not change how many TCRs were above 1 in 1000 frequency, and no evidence was found of alterations in global repertoire structure.

Receptor amplification or capture employed RACE. The run used a NextSeq 500. During library preparation, unique molecular identifiers were attached to individual cDNA molecules so that TCRs could be counted quantitatively and reproducibly. From each blood RNA sample, both TCR alpha and TCR beta chains were sequenced. The study's own analysis went as follows. A median of approximately 100,000 TCRs per sample was observed, with a range of about 23,224 to 700,000. V, J and CDR3 annotation of the TCR reads was carried out using the Decombinator software suite. Every sample was subsampled to the same number of TCRs (28,000) for the PS versus PT1 abundance plots. Expanded TCRs were defined as absent before sensitization and observed at least eight times at the 2-week time point. TCRdb took the public reads, trimmed them with fastp at Q25, ran MiXCR for clone calling and kept in-frame beta chains. Entries are consolidated by CDR3 protein sequence, retaining the most common genes and DNA. The V and J calls, along with clone size, are taken from TCRdb and not from the paper's own processing. The sample records 55,000 to 75,000 distinct CDR3 sequences, around 12% of which are singletons. The ten largest make up roughly 2.4% of the sample.

The CDR3, cysteine through phenylalanine, is 13 amino acids long. The sequence is cut down to CDR3 DNA, 39 bases in frame from base 1. The germline V gene (reference sequence) yields SEHNR for CDR1 and FQNEAQ for CDR2. V loses 1 base, J loses 5 bases, and the germline ends lie 8 bases apart. In light of the paper, this sample's time point label describes: patch test 3, about 24 weeks after DPC sensitization. Explained via the paper, the treatment or condition label denotes: therapeutic diphenylcyclopropenone sensitization with weekly scalp DPC. At every patch-test visit, the blood draw took place before the patch test was put on. Patients were considered eligible if aged 18 to 70, diagnosed with alopecia and deemed suitable for DPC therapy, and patients were excluded if pregnant. Unfractionated whole blood was collected in Tempus Blood RNA tubes, and total RNA was extracted from that blood.

This chain is built from TRBV7-9 and TRBJ2-5; a confident D gene designation cannot be given. This material consisted of whole blood, taken in connection with sensitization to the hapten diphenylcyclopropenone (DPC). This clonotype was sampled from a man between 25 and 39 years old with alopecia areata. Some clones in this sample may be carry-over from other donors' samples. The bases read TGTGCCAGCAGCTTAGGCCCCCTTGAGACCCAGTACTTC. Its protein product is CASSLGPLETQYF.